What follows is one T cell receptor (beta chain) and its context. Its specificity is unknown. The CDR3 contains 13 residues. CDR1 is SGHTA, CDR2 FQGNSA, per germline. This sample is drawn from a study of cytomegalovirus exposure and HLA in healthy donors. Findings and limits, study-wide: Rare sequences made up most TCRs, while some public TCRs were found in many donors. In a later analysis, at a false discovery rate of 0.05, roughly 17,000 TCR beta sequences matched HLA alleles.

Use of 60 Vbeta and 13 Jbeta primers characterized the PCR. TCRdb's copy holds only in-frame clones and misses some; the assay was immunoSEQ multiplex PCR. Its listing shows about 150,000 clones. Sequencing was carried out using PBMCs. The gene calls are TRBV7-2 and TRBJ2-5; TRBD1 matches 8 bases. The J call is doubtful: the DNA matches TRBJ2-7 better. The receptor's source is a woman aged 50 to 60 in good health and CMV-seronegative. Written as DNA, the CDR3 is TGTGCCAGCAGCGCGGACAGGGAATACGAGCAGTACTTC. It is translated as CASSADREYEQYF.